The source of this T cell receptor beta chain is a study of brain T cells in children with intractable seizures. Study-wide results and limits: Only CDR3 sequence similarity suggested viral specificity, without known HCMV serostatus.

Only cases whose brain tissue showed the highest T cell transcript signatures were sequenced. Pre-surgery treatment included at least one anti-epileptic drug. As concerns this clone: Its antigen remains unknown.

The data were produced by immunoSEQ multiplex PCR, yet TCRdb's version contains in-frame clones alone and is incomplete. The repertoire has roughly 80,000 clones, around 91% of them found once; the top ten carry approximately 25%. The TCR originated in a girl aged 2-10 years with Rasmussen encephalitis and intractable seizures. Sequenced material: peripheral blood, taken at surgery.

The CDR3 DNA sequence: TGTGCCAGCAGCGTAGAGGACGGGATTATTAACTATGGCTACACCTTC. It specifies CASSVEDGIINYGYTF. The chain employs TRBV9 and TRBJ1-2, with D unclear. V lost 0 bases, J lost 1 base, and 13 bases lay in between. CDR1 and CDR2 (germline): SGDLS, YYNGEE. This CDR3 spans 16 amino acids.